The rows below give T cell receptor beta chains drawn from one sample of a study of regulatory T cells in long-lasting Graves disease. One entry per CDR3 protein, called by TCRdb with MiXCR from the multiplex PCR reads. The data show under 500,000 distinct CDR3 sequences, about a sixth seen once. The same sample was also studied in work on T cells in Graves' hyperthyroidism and ophthalmopathy.

The sequencing here drew on peripheral blood mononuclear cells (PBMCs), taken at new diagnosis, from a patient treated with antithyroid drugs. The receptors here all came from a woman aged 25-40 years with Graves disease. The CDR3 runs from the conserved cysteine through the conserved F or W. Each record gives: J gene, clone size, V gene, D gene, CDR3 protein, CDR3 DNA. D genes are given only for firm matches. Clone sizes are shown as once, few, many or a size class.

j_call: TRBJ2-4
clone_size: many
v_call: TRBV18
d_call: TRBD2
cdr3_aa: CASSPRGELGAKNIQYF
cdr3_nt: TGTGCCAGCTCACCTCGGGGGGAATTAGGCGCCAAAAACATTCAGTACTTC

j_call: TRBJ2-7
clone_size: many
v_call: TRBV20-1
d_call: TRBD2
cdr3_aa: CSARVSGSSYEQYF
cdr3_nt: TGCAGTGCTAGGGTTAGCGGGAGCTCCTACGAGCAGTACTTC

j_call: TRBJ2-1
clone_size: many
v_call: TRBV10-3
d_call: TRBD1
cdr3_aa: CAVQGVGGQSYNEQFF
cdr3_nt: TGTGCCGTACAAGGAGTTGGGGGACAGTCCTACAATGAGCAGTTCTTC

j_call: TRBJ2-1
clone_size: many
v_call: TRBV20-1
d_call: TRBD2
cdr3_aa: CGPRPAGGPVNEQFF
cdr3_nt: TGCGGGCCCCGCCCAGCGGGAGGCCCGGTGAATGAGCAGTTCTTC

j_call: TRBJ2-1
clone_size: few
v_call: TRBV12-3/TRBV12-4
d_call: -
cdr3_aa: CASSLRPVSGNEQFF
cdr3_nt: TGTGCCAGCAGCCTACGGCCCGTCTCGGGTAATGAGCAGTTCTTC

j_call: TRBJ2-6
clone_size: few
v_call: TRBV4-2
d_call: -
cdr3_aa: CASSQEIWGSGANVLTF
cdr3_nt: TGTGCCAGCAGCCAAGAGATCTGGGGCTCTGGGGCCAACGTCCTGACTTTC

j_call: TRBJ2-1
clone_size: many
v_call: TRBV5-5
d_call: TRBD1
cdr3_aa: CASRLPGQGYYNEQFF
cdr3_nt: TGTGCCAGCAGATTGCCCGGACAGGGATACTACAATGAGCAGTTCTTC

j_call: TRBJ2-4
clone_size: many
v_call: TRBV11-1
d_call: TRBD2
cdr3_aa: CASSLGQAGRKNIQYF
cdr3_nt: TGTGCCAGCAGCTTAGGTCAAGCGGGAAGAAAAAACATTCAGTACTTC

j_call: TRBJ2-2
clone_size: many
v_call: TRBV29-1
d_call: TRBD1
cdr3_aa: CSVEDPGQGTNTGELFF
cdr3_nt: TGCAGCGTTGAAGATCCGGGACAGGGAACGAACACCGGGGAGCTGTTTTTT

j_call: TRBJ2-5
clone_size: few
v_call: TRBV20-1
d_call: -
cdr3_aa: CSARDPRRETQYF
cdr3_nt: TGCAGTGCTAGGGACCCGCGAAGGGAGACCCAGTACTTC